This section outlines one TCR beta chain sequence together with its context. As yet, its antigen is unknown. This specimen comes from a study of beta chain features in type 1 diabetes. As for the study in general: Across every sample, around 98 million sorted cells were examined in total.

Sequenced material consisted of expressed TCRB transcripts (all of the isolated RNA was reverse transcribed). Here immunoSEQ multiplex PCR was the method, and the copy in TCRdb shows in-frame clones only, minus some. In the table there are some 240,000 clones, roughly a tenth of which are singletons. Study-wide results and limits: These data did not resolve whether HLA type affects TCRB rearrangement.

The V and J ends lost 4 bases and 8 bases respectively, with 15 bases between them. Germline V lookup: CDR1 GTSNPN, CDR2 SVGIG (reference sequence). The CDR3 runs 13 residues. The chain recombines TRBV30 with TRBJ1-3; a weak D match, TRBD1 (5 bases). The sequence derives from a man between 18 and 35 years old in good health. Sequencing input: central memory CD4+ T cells from blood. The CDR3 DNA reads TGTGCCTGGACCGGGGACGCCGGAGACACCATATATTTT. It encodes CAWTGDAGDTIYF.